This TCR beta chain stems from a study of T-cell memory formation after mild COVID-19. Study at large: Most TCR clusters belonged to a single donor. The study's findings and limits: The main location of contracting CD4+ clones was CM and EM, and that of contracting CD8+ clones was EMRA. Clonal second-wave expansions that peaked on day 37 had unconfirmed SARS-CoV-2 specificity.

With regard to this clonotype: What it binds is not known.

V lost 2 bases and J lost 7, with 10 bases in between. The CDR3 has 13 amino acids. Germline-derived CDR1 and CDR2 are LNHDA and SQIVND (reference sequence). Using its own MiXCR run on the 5' RACE reads, TCRdb lists one record per CDR3 protein. The sample holds approximately 430,000 distinct CDR3 sequences; about a quarter are singletons and the top ten take roughly 13%. The chain has TRBV19 and TRBJ2-3; D is unresolved. This receptor was obtained from an adult woman who had mild COVID-19 (a few samples of this study predate the infection). Cell type and time point are not known. The sequenced sample was PBMCs or a T cell subset sorted from them (not recorded which). Written as DNA, the CDR3 is TGTGCCAGTAGTATAACGCAGGCCTATACGCAGTATTTT. Protein sequence: CASSITQAYTQYF.